A selection of T cell receptor beta chains follows, all from one sample in a study of T cell changes during pregnancy in multiple sclerosis. Profiled with immunoSEQ multiplex PCR; TCRdb holds only in-frame clones, not every one. The sample lists around 80,000 clones; about 91% were seen once. This material consisted of peripheral blood, taken before pregnancy. The receptor source for this set is a female donor with multiple sclerosis, enrolled in a pregnancy study. Each CDR3 is given with its conserved first and last residue. D genes are given only for firm matches. Clone size, where shown, is once, few, many, or a class for clones that have expanded.

14 | TRBJ2-5 | NA | TRBV5-1 | NA | TGCGCCAGCAGCCTTGGTTGGGCCCAAGAGACCCAGTACTTC | CASSLGWAQETQYF
16 | TRBJ2-7 | NA | TRBV11-2 | NA | TGTGCCAGCAGCCCTTCCTGGGGGGAAAGCTCCTACGAGCAGTACTTC | CASSPSWGESSYEQYF
15 | TRBJ1-4 | NA | TRBV18 | NA | TGTGCCAGCTCACCTTCCCTCGCAACTAATGAAAAACTGTTTTTT | CASSPSLATNEKLFF
18 | TRBJ2-4 | TRBD1 | TRBV5-1 | NA | TGCGCCAGCAGCCTGGGACAGGGGGCGGGACGAGCCAAAAACATTCAGTACTTC | CASSLGQGAGRAKNIQYF
16 | TRBJ2-7 | NA | TRBV19 | NA | TGTGCCAGTGCCTCCAAAGGTCGGGAATCCTCCTACGAGCAGTACTTC | CASASKGRESSYEQYF
15 | TRBJ2-1 | NA | TRBV6-1 | NA | TGTGCCAGCAGGGACCCCGGGACACCTTACAATGAGCAGTTCTTC | CASRDPGTPYNEQFF
16 | TRBJ2-3 | TRBD1 | TRBV6-4 | NA | TGTGCCAGCAGTGCCACAGGGGGACAGGGCACAGATACGCAGTATTTT | CASSATGGQGTDTQYF
14 | TRBJ2-1 | TRBD2 | TRBV6-5 | once | TGTGCCAGCAGTCAACTAGCGGGAAGGAATGAGCAGTTCTTC | CASSQLAGRNEQFF
13 | TRBJ2-1 | NA | TRBV11-3 | NA | TGTGCCAGCAGCTCTCCCCCCTTCAATGAGCAGTTCTTC | CASSSPPFNEQFF
16 | TRBJ1-3 | NA | TRBV5-4 | NA | TGTGCCAGCAGCTTGGAAAGGGGCTGGGGTGGAAACACCATATATTTT | CASSLERGWGGNTIYF
11 | TRBJ2-1 | NA | TRBV28 | NA | TGTGCCACCTTAACTAGAAATGAGCAGTTCTTC | CATLTRNEQFF
13 | TRBJ1-5 | NA | TRBV6-6 | NA | TGTGCCAGCAGCGCAGGGGGCAATCAGCCCCAGCATTTT | CASSAGGNQPQHF
15 | TRBJ2-1 | NA | TRBV5-4 | NA | TGTGCCAGCAGCGCGGGACGACAGGGCAGGGATGAGCAGTTCTTC | CASSAGRQGRDEQFF
14 | TRBJ2-1 | NA | TRBV29-1 | NA | TGCAGCGTTGGCTTAGGGAGCTCCTACAATGAGCAGTTCTTC | CSVGLGSSYNEQFF
15 | TRBJ2-7 | TRBD2 | TRBV5-4 | NA | TGTGCCAGCAGCTTGGATGTCGGGGGGTACTACGAGCAGTACTTC | CASSLDVGGYYEQYF
16 | TRBJ2-1 | TRBD1 | TRBV19 | NA | TGTGCCAGTAGTATAGAAAGGGGGCACGGGGTGGGTGAGCAGTTCTTC | CASSIERGHGVGEQFF
18 | TRBJ2-7 | TRBD2 | TRBV5-1 | NA | TGCGCCAGCAGCCCATGGGGCCCCGGGACTAGCGTAACCTACGAGCAGTACTTC | CASSPWGPGTSVTYEQYF
17 | TRBJ2-5 | NA | TRBV5-6 | NA | TGTGCCAGCAGCTTGGGTGAGGCGAGGTTGATGTGGAAGACCCAGTACTTC | CASSLGEARLMWKTQYF
15 | TRBJ2-3 | TRBD2 | TRBV5-1 | NA | TGCGCCAGCACCTTACATAGCGGGATAATAAATACGCAGTATTTT | CASTLHSGIINTQYF
12 | TRBJ2-7 | NA | TRBV27 | NA | TGTGCCAGCAGACCGAGGGTGGGGGAGCAGTACTTC | CASRPRVGEQYF
14 | TRBJ2-1 | TRBD2 | TRBV27 | NA | TGTGCCAGCAGCCCCACACCCGCTAGCGGGAGTAAGTTCTTC | CASSPTPASGSKFF
15 | TRBJ1-5 | NA | TRBV7-6 | NA | TGTGCCAGCAGCTTGAGGGGGGGAGGAGGTCAGCCCCAGCATTTT | CASSLRGGGGQPQHF
16 | TRBJ2-7 | NA | TRBV2 | NA | TGTGCCAGTCTCGGGACACCGGACTTTCCCCTCTACGAGCAGTACTTC | CASLGTPDFPLYEQYF
15 | TRBJ1-1 | TRBD1 | TRBV28 | NA | TGTGCCAGCAGTTCCCGGGACAGGCCATACACTGAAGCTTTCTTT | CASSSRDRPYTEAFF
15 | TRBJ2-7 | TRBD1 | TRBV5-1 | NA | TGCGCCAGCAGCTTGGAACCGGGACAGAGCTACGAGCAGTACTTC | CASSLEPGQSYEQYF
18 | TRBJ2-3 | TRBD2 | TRBV27 | NA | TGTGCCAGCAGTCCGACAGGTGTTGGCGGGAGGAGGCGGGATACGCAGTATTTT | CASSPTGVGGRRRDTQYF
14 | TRBJ1-5 | TRBD1 | TRBV6-1 | NA | TGTGCCAGCAGGGAGACAGGGCAGAATCAGCCCCAGCATTTT | CASRETGQNQPQHF
14 | TRBJ1-1 | NA | TRBV15 | NA | TGTGCCACCAGCCTCGCCCGGGACATCCCTGAAGCTTTCTTT | CATSLARDIPEAFF
15 | TRBJ2-3 | TRBD2 | TRBV27 | NA | TGTGCCAGCAGGCTCCCCCGGCGGGAGGGGTATACGCAGTATTTT | CASRLPRREGYTQYF
13 | TRBJ1-1 | NA | TRBV6-1 | NA | TGTGCCAGCAGTGGACAGCCTAGGGCTGAAGCTTTCTTT | CASSGQPRAEAFF
16 | TRBJ1-1 | TRBD1 | TRBV11-1 | NA | TGTGCCAGCAGCTCCCCGGGACAGGGGGTAGACACTGAAGCTTTCTTT | CASSSPGQGVDTEAFF
12 | TRBJ2-1 | NA | TRBV27 | NA | TGTGCCAGCAGTCCCGCTAGGAATGAGCAGTTCTTC | CASSPARNEQFF
15 | TRBJ2-1 | NA | TRBV6-5 | NA | TGTGCCAGCAGTATAGCGGACTCCTCCTACAATGAGCAGTTCTTC | CASSIADSSYNEQFF
15 | TRBJ1-2 | TRBD1 | TRBV7-9 | NA | TGTGCCAGCAGCTCCGGACAGGGGCACTTCTATGGCTACACCTTC | CASSSGQGHFYGYTF
16 | TRBJ2-1 | TRBD2 | TRBV2 | NA | TGTGCCAGCAGTGACCCGGGACTAGCGGGCAGCAATGAGCAGTTCTTC | CASSDPGLAGSNEQFF
12 | TRBJ2-3 | NA | TRBV5-4 | NA | TGTGCCAGCAGCTCCATGTTAGGGGCGCAGTATTTT | CASSSMLGAQYF
16 | TRBJ2-1 | NA | TRBV15 | NA | TGTGCCACCAGCAGAGCCAGCGGGTTGAGGTTAGATGAGCAGTTCTTC | CATSRASGLRLDEQFF
15 | TRBJ2-7 | TRBD1 | TRBV9 | NA | TGTGCCAGCAGCGTAGGAGGGGGCTTCCCCTACGAGCAGTACTTC | CASSVGGGFPYEQYF
13 | TRBJ1-1 | NA | TRBV7-2 | NA | TGTGCCAGCAGCCCCGGGGGGGGAACTGAAGCTTTCTTT | CASSPGGGTEAFF
13 | TRBJ2-7 | TRBD1 | TRBV28 | NA | TGTGCCAGCAGTTTGAGACAGGGGGGCGAGCAGTACTTC | CASSLRQGGEQYF
11 | TRBJ2-1 | NA | TRBV5-1 | once | TGCGCCAGCAGCTCCACAGGAGAGCAGTTCTTC | CASSSTGEQFF
16 | TRBJ1-2 | NA | TRBV19 | NA | TGTGCCAGTCGGGGACTTGCCTCTCCGACAAACTATGGCTACACCTTC | CASRGLASPTNYGYTF
16 | TRBJ2-1 | TRBD2 | TRBV27 | NA | TGTGCCAGCGTGAATCTGGCTAGCGGGAAAGAGGATGAGCAGTTCTTC | CASVNLASGKEDEQFF
17 | TRBJ2-7 | TRBD2 | TRBV13 | NA | TGTGCCAGCAGCTCTAGCGGGAGTGTGTCCCTCTCCTACGAGCAGTACTTC | CASSSSGSVSLSYEQYF
16 | TRBJ1-1 | TRBD1 | TRBV4-1 | NA | TGCGCCAGCAGCCAAACCGGGACAGGGTGGTCCACTGAAGCTTTCTTT | CASSQTGTGWSTEAFF
13 | TRBJ2-7 | NA | TRBV6-5 | NA | TGTGCCAGCATGATTTCTGCCCGTGAGGAGCAGTACTTC | CASMISAREEQYF
14 | TRBJ1-5 | TRBD1 | TRBV27 | NA | TGTGCCAGCAGCAAGACAGGGGATGTTCAGCCCCAGCATTTT | CASSKTGDVQPQHF
14 | TRBJ2-7 | TRBD1 | TRBV7-2 | NA | TGTGCCAGCAGGACGACAGGGGGTTTTTACGAGCAGTACTTC | CASRTTGGFYEQYF
14 | TRBJ2-7 | TRBD1 | TRBV4-3 | NA | TGCGCCAGCAGCCAAGGGACAGGGCTCTACGAGCAGTACTTC | CASSQGTGLYEQYF
14 | TRBJ2-7 | NA | TRBV5-4 | NA | TGTGCCAGCAGCTTAGCAGGGGCGCCCTACGAGCAGTACTTC | CASSLAGAPYEQYF
13 | TRBJ2-1 | NA | TRBV5-6 | NA | TGTGCCAGCCAGGGCAGATCCTACAATGAGCAGTTCTTC | CASQGRSYNEQFF
13 | TRBJ2-7 | TRBD1 | TRBV7-9 | NA | TGTGCCAGCAGCTGGTCAGGGGGCTACGAGCAGTACTTC | CASSWSGGYEQYF
13 | TRBJ2-7 | NA | TRBV11-2 | NA | TGTGCCAGCAGCCGTGAAAGGGGGTACGAGCAGTACTTC | CASSRERGYEQYF